The 11 T cell receptor beta chains below come from one sample, sequenced in a study of early T cells in non-severe SARS-CoV-2 infection. Using its own MiXCR run on the 5' RACE reads, TCRdb lists one record per CDR3 protein. The repertoire holds tens of thousands of distinct CDR3 sequences, 9.5% to 15% seen once, with 3% to 5% in the top ten. The material sequenced was whole blood. These receptors were obtained from an adult who was a healthcare worker with PCR-confirmed SARS-CoV-2 infection or an uninfected control (not recorded which).

This clonotype appeared a single time. J is TRBJ2-1 and V is TRBV3-1, with TRBD2 matching 11 bases. From germline, CDR1 is LGHDT and CDR2 YNNKEL (reference sequence). The CDR3 contains 14 residues. The V and J ends lost 4 bases and 12 bases, in that order; junction bases with no gene match: 8. The CDR3 coding sequence is TGTGCCAGCAGCCCGGGACTAGCGGTCTACGGGCAGTTCTTC. Amino acid sequence: CASSPGLAVYGQFF.

This rearrangement joins TRBV28 to TRBJ1-1; TRBD1 aligns across 7 bases. This CDR3 region has 13 residues. The V gene end was trimmed by 10 bases and the J gene end by 4 bases; junction bases not matched to a gene: 9. Germline CDR1 and CDR2: MDHEN and SYDVKM. The CDR3 nucleotides read TGTGCCACCTTAGGGGGCCGAGGCACTGAAGCTTTCTTT. Protein product: CATLGGRGTEAFF.

This clonotype was counted ten times or more. This chain joins TRBV12-3 or TRBV12-4 and TRBJ2-1; TRBD2 agrees at 7 bases. The CDR3 spans 15 residues. Trimming cost V 2 bases and J 7 bases; bases outside gene matches: 8. CDR3 loop: CASSLNPWGGNEQFF. CDR3 sequence (DNA): TGTGCCAGCAGTTTAAATCCCTGGGGGGGTAATGAGCAGTTCTTC.

The chain carries TRBV9 and TRBJ2-4; D not resolved. The CDR3 consists of 13 residues. V was pared by 2 bases and J by 8 bases, with 11 bases between. CDR1 SGDLS and CDR2 YYNGEE come from the germline V gene. This CDR3 reads CASSVDDWDIQYF. The DNA of the CDR3 is TGTGCCAGCAGCGTGGACGACTGGGACATTCAGTACTTC.

This clonotype has a handful of counts. The genes are TRBV9 and TRBJ2-5; TRBD2 might be the D (5 bases). The germline CDR1 and CDR2 sequences are SGDLS and YYNGEE. This CDR3 is built from 17 residues. V lost 0 bases to trimming and J lost 1 base, with 16 bases between them. This chain's CDR3 is CASSVGTDYSFQETQYF. The CDR3 bases are TGTGCCAGCAGCGTAGGAACAGACTATTCTTTCCAAGAGACCCAGTACTTC.

This clonotype was detected only a few times. The genes are TRBV11-3 and TRBJ2-7; D is unclear. Trimming removed 7 bases at V and 5 bases at J, with 18 bases between. The CDR3 length is 14 residues. Germline CDR1 and CDR2: SGHNT and YENEEA. CDR3 residues: CASIPQQRRHEQYF. DNA of the CDR3: TGTGCCAGCATCCCTCAACAGAGACGCCACGAGCAGTACTTC.

V and J are TRBV12-3 or TRBV12-4 and TRBJ1-5; 9 bases line up with TRBD1. The CDR3 length is 15 residues. The ends lost 3 bases at V and 5 bases at J; junction bases unmatched: 5. The CDR3 sequence is CASSFAGTGHQPQHF. CDR3 DNA: TGTGCCAGCAGTTTCGCCGGGACAGGGCATCAGCCCCAGCATTTT.

The chain has TRBV7-3 and TRBJ2-3; 9 bases align to TRBD1. V lost 3 bases and J lost 4; bases outside the gene matches: 8. Germline lookup yields CDR1 SGHTA and CDR2 FQGTGA. The CDR3 consists of 16 residues. The CDR3 region is CASSFGTGKGSDTQYF. CDR3 bases: TGTGCCAGCAGCTTCGGGACAGGGAAGGGCTCAGATACGCAGTATTTT.

As regards this clonotype: This may be a read error, as it is one base from a much larger clone. This chain connects TRBV5-6 to TRBJ2-7; D possibly matches TRBD1 or TRBD2 (5 bases each). The CDR3 runs 14 residues. Germline lookup yields CDR1 SGHDT and CDR2 YYEEEE. The CDR3 coding sequence is TGTGCCCGCAGCTTGTGGCAGGGACGGGTCGAGCAGTACTTC. Residues: CARSLWQGRVEQYF.

Many counts were recorded for this clonotype. This chain connects TRBV21-1 to TRBJ2-1; no DNA check was done on the table's D call, TRBD2. TRBV21-1 is labeled a pseudogene. This CDR3 is built from 16 residues. The chain's CDR3 is CASSKEWLAGGAEQFF. The CDR3 DNA reads TGTGCCAGCAGCAAAGAATGGCTAGCGGGAGGGGCTGAGCAGTTCTTC.

This clonotype was recorded many times. The gene calls are TRBV6-5 and TRBJ1-2; tentative D call: TRBD1 (5 bases). The CDR3 covers 13 residues. Germline V CDR1 and CDR2: MNHEY, SVGAGI. Trimming removed 6 bases from V and 4 bases from J, with 12 bases in between. The CDR3 DNA follows: TGTGCCAGCAGCCGAGGGACGGTCTATGGCTACACCTTC. The encoded protein is CASSRGTVYGYTF.